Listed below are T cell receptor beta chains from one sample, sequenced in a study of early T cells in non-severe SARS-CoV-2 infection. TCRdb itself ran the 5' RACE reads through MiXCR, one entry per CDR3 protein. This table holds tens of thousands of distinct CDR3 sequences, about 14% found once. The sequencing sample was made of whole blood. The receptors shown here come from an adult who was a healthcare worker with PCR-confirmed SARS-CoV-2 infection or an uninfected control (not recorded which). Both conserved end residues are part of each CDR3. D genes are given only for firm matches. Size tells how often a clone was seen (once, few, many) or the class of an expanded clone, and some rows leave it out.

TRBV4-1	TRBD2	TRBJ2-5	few	CASSQGVAGGETQYF	TGCGCCAGCAGCCAAGGGGTAGCGGGGGGAGAGACCCAGTACTTC
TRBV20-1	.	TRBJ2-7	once	CSARAGRSSYEQYF	TGCAGTGCTAGAGCGGGCAGGAGCTCCTACGAGCAGTACTTC
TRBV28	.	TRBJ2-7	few	CASSPLNYEQYF	TGTGCCAGCAGTCCACTCAACTACGAGCAGTACTTC
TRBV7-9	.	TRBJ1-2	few	CASSLPAIRGYTF	TGTGCCAGCAGCTTACCGGCCATTCGGGGCTACACCTTC
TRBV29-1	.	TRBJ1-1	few	CSVVRVKLFF	TGCAGCGTTGTAAGAGTGAAGCTTTTCTTT
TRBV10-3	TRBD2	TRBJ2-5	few	CAISTGLAGNQETQYF	TGTGCCATCAGTACGGGACTAGCGGGGAACCAAGAGACCCAGTACTTC
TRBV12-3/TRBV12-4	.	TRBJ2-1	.	CASSLSAVYEQFF	TGTGCCAGCAGTTTAAGCGCTGTTTATGAGCAGTTCTTC
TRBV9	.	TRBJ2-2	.	CASSVDTGELFF	TGTGCCAGCAGCGTAGACACCGGGGAGCTGTTTTTT
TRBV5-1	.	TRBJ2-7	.	CASSLEGPYYSYEQYF	TGCGCCAGCAGCTTGGAAGGGCCCTATTACTCCTACGAGCAGTACTTC
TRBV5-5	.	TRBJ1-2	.	CASSLAQAGGYTF	TGTGCCAGCAGCTTGGCCCAGGCAGGGGGCTACACCTTC
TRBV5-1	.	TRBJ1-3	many	CASSFGQQGSGNTIYF	TGCGCCAGCAGCTTCGGACAACAGGGAAGTGGAAACACCATATATTTT
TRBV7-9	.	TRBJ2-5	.	CASSPPGQGGRF	TGTGCCAGCAGCCCCCCAGGACAGGGAGGGCGCTTC
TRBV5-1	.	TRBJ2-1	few	CASSIRAETYNEQFF	TGCGCCAGCAGCATCCGGGCCGAAACCTACAATGAGCAGTTCTTC
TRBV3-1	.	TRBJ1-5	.	CASSLHDQPQHF	TGTGCCAGCAGCCTCCATGATCAGCCCCAGCATTTT
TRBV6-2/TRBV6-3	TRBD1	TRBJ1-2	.	CASSSRRQGDYGYTF	TGTGCCAGCAGTTCCCGGAGACAGGGAGACTATGGCTACACCTTC
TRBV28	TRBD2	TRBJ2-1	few	CASRFSGGRNEQFF	TGTGCCAGCAGATTTAGCGGGGGTAGGAATGAGCAGTTCTTC
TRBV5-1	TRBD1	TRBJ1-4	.	CASSSTGASNETLFF	TGCGCCAGCAGCTCAACAGGGGCCAGTAATGAAACACTGTTTTTT
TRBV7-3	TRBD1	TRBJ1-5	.	CASSPGTDQPQHF	TGTGCCAGCAGCCCCGGGACAGATCAGCCCCAGCATTTT
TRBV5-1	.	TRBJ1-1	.	CASSPGGRNTEAFF	TGCGCCAGCAGCCCAGGAGGCAGAAACACTGAAGCTTTCTTT
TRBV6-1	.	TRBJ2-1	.	CASSTLQWGTDDEQFF	TGTGCCAGCAGTACTCTCCAGTGGGGGACGGATGATGAGCAGTTCTTC
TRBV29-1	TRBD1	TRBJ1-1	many	CSVGQGVGTEAFF	TGCAGCGTTGGGCAGGGGGTGGGCACTGAAGCTTTCTTT
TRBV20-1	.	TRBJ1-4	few	CSARATGFEKLFF	TGCAGTGCTAGAGCGACAGGATTTGAAAAACTGTTTTTT
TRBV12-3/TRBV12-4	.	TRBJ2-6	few	CASSLTGYGANVLTF	TGTGCCAGCAGTTTAACAGGGTATGGGGCCAACGTCCTGACTTTC
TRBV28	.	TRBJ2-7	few	CASKTAGTGPLEQYF	TGTGCCAGCAAAACTGCCGGGACCGGTCCCCTCGAGCAGTACTTC
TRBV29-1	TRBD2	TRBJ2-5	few	CSVLLSGAKGETQYF	TGCAGCGTTCTTCTTAGCGGGGCAAAGGGAGAGACCCAGTACTTC
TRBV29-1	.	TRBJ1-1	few	CSVEGPVAFF	TGCAGCGTTGAGGGGCCAGTAGCTTTCTTT
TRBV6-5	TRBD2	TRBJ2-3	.	CASRQRGYSTDTQYF	TGTGCCAGCAGGCAGCGGGGCTATAGCACAGATACGCAGTATTTT
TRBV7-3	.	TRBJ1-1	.	CASREGVNTEAFF	TGTGCCAGCAGAGAGGGTGTTAACACTGAAGCTTTCTTT
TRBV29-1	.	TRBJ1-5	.	CSVVGGSNQPQHF	TGCAGCGTTGTGGGGGGAAGCAATCAGCCCCAGCATTTT
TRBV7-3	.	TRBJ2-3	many	CASSPIGMSTDTQYF	TGTGCCAGCAGCCCAATTGGGATGAGCACAGATACGCAGTATTTT
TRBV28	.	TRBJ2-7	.	CASSNRGPLYEQYF	TGTGCCAGCAGCAACAGAGGACCCCTCTACGAGCAGTACTTC
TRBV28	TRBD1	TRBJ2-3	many	CASSWPGQGVDTQYF	TGTGCCAGCAGTTGGCCTGGACAGGGAGTTGATACGCAGTATTTT
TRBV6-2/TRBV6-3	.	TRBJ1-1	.	CASGSVDPFF	TGTGCCAGCGGATCAGTGGACCCTTTCTTT
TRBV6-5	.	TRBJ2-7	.	CASSAAIDSSYEQYF	TGTGCCAGCAGCGCAGCCATCGACAGCTCCTACGAGCAGTACTTC
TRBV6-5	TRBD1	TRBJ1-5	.	CASSYGQGAGQPQHF	TGTGCCAGCAGTTATGGTCAGGGGGCGGGACAGCCCCAGCATTTT
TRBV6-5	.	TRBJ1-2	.	CASSPSTGSVIGYTF	TGTGCCAGCAGTCCCTCGACAGGTTCGGTCATTGGCTACACCTTC
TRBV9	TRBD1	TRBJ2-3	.	CASSTGVDTQYF	TGTGCCAGCAGCACAGGGGTAGATACGCAGTATTTT
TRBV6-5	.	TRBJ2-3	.	CASGGRADTQYF	TGTGCCAGCGGGGGGCGCGCAGATACGCAGTATTTT
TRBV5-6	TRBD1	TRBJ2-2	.	CASSLDRGHDTGELFF	TGTGCCAGCAGCTTGGACAGGGGGCACGACACCGGGGAGCTGTTTTTT
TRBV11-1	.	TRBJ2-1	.	CASSLGLELNEQFF	TGTGCCAGCAGCTTAGGACTAGAACTCAATGAGCAGTTCTTC
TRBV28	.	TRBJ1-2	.	CASSLPGRGYGYTF	TGTGCCAGCAGTTTACCCGGACGGGGCTATGGCTACACCTTC
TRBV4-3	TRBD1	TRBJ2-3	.	CASSPGTGGRDTQYF	TGCGCCAGCAGCCCGGGAACAGGGGGCCGAGATACGCAGTATTTT